This T cell receptor (beta chain) was sequenced in a study of PD-L1 blockade in urothelial cancer. Across the whole study: Males with bladder-origin urothelial cancer constituted about 90% of the roughly 30 patients. Analysis of the blood was performed 3 weeks (second dose) and 6 weeks after treatment start.

TCRdb's copy holds only in-frame clones and misses some; the assay was immunoSEQ multiplex PCR. The sample has about 76,000 clones, approximately 81% seen once; the top ten hold 4% to 6%. The ends lost 2 bases at V and 5 bases at J; junction bases unmatched: 7. The CDR3 is made up of 15 amino acids. The V gene's germline CDR1 is MNHEY and CDR2 SVGAGI. The TCR originated in a man between 65 and 80 years old with urothelial cancer. J is TRBJ1-1 and V is TRBV6-5; 8 bases fit TRBD1. Sequencing was performed on PBMCs, taken around atezolizumab (anti-PD-L1) treatment. In DNA form, the CDR3 reads TGTGCCAGCAGTTACGGGACAGGAAGGGGAACTGAAGCTTTCTTT. This encodes CASSYGTGRGTEAFF.